The rows below give T cell receptor beta chains drawn from one sample of a study of blood T cell repertoires in COVID-19. TCRdb's table, derived via immunoSEQ multiplex PCR, lists solely in-frame clones and lacks some. In the table there are some 240,000 clones, about 87% of which are singletons. Material for sequencing was peripheral blood. These receptors were taken from a woman in her 70s with COVID-19, enrolled during active disease. Both conserved end residues are trimmed from each CDR3.

v_gene,j_gene,CDR3aa
TRBV6-1,TRBJ2-2,ASSEQAGSPAGELF
TRBV30,TRBJ2-2,AWSVWGQGAGELF
TRBV4-3,TRBJ1-5,ASSQDRGTGADQPQH
TRBV6-6,TRBJ1-5,ASSSPGQGANQPQH
TRBV2,TRBJ1-1,ASSPIWWGGAF
TRBV3-1/TRBV3-2,TRBJ2-5,ASSQAGTRQETQY
TRBV29-1,TRBJ2-1,SGGTSGRIGI
TRBV28,TRBJ1-5,ASKPRNSNQPQH
TRBV3-1/TRBV3-2,TRBJ2-7,ATSPGTYYEQY
TRBV19,TRBJ1-3,ASNQASGNTIY
TRBV2,TRBJ1-1,ASSRGPNTEAF
TRBV5-1,TRBJ1-4,ASSPRTATNEKLF
TRBV7-2,TRBJ1-3,ASSPDRGGNTIY
TRBV11-3,TRBJ1-2,ASSLDEGARGYT
TRBV27,TRBJ1-5,ASSIFGQGEQPQH
TRBV27,TRBJ2-7,ASSFGTSGAYYEQY
TRBV7-2,TRBJ1-5,ASSLVQGSQPQH
TRBV3-1/TRBV3-2,TRBJ1-5,ASSQDLTENQPQH
TRBV10-3,TRBJ1-3,AISRQGGSGNTIY
TRBV5-1,TRBJ2-7,ASSLLAEGYEQY
TRBV28,TRBJ1-2,ASSFQGATNYGYT
TRBV19,TRBJ1-1,ASSIIGRGNTEAF
TRBV28,TRBJ2-3,ASSPLRTDTQY
TRBV3-1/TRBV3-2,TRBJ1-4,ASSSHPTTNEKLF
TRBV9,TRBJ1-2,ASSVGFEGTGRSYGYT
TRBV15,TRBJ2-7,ATSPSGRVGDEQY
TRBV27,TRBJ1-1,ASSLGGVNTEAF
TRBV7-2,TRBJ1-2,ASSLLAGDDGYT
TRBV28,TRBJ2-5,ASTLRTGGGWETQY
TRBV7-9,TRBJ1-4,ASSFEGLTNEKLF
TRBV9,TRBJ1-6,ASSVGFWRQTDSPLH
TRBV5-4,TRBJ1-1,ASSPRQVNTEAF
TRBV6-1,TRBJ2-7,ASSEYSYEQY
TRBV7-3,TRBJ2-3,ASSLGYGGSSTDTQY
TRBV3-1/TRBV3-2,TRBJ1-6,ASSPGLRQGGSPLH
TRBV7-3,TRBJ2-5,ASSPTGAGETQY
TRBV3-1/TRBV3-2,TRBJ1-1,ASSQAVLLPAF
TRBV7-2,TRBJ1-2,ASARPTGEDGYT
TRBV9,TRBJ2-1,ASSKLLAGSNNEQF
TRBV19,TRBJ2-7,ASSIDHREYEQY
TRBV5-6,TRBJ2-5,ASSTGGETQY
TRBV6-6,TRBJ2-7,ASTQGSGEQY
TRBV30,TRBJ1-2,AWRWTGGNGYT
TRBV2,TRBJ1-2,ASNLRGGYT
TRBV6-5,TRBJ2-7,ASSYSATVYEQY
TRBV24-1,TRBJ1-5,ATSPEGDQPQH
TRBV7-9,TRBJ1-2,ASSLSAGNGYT